This TCR beta chain is from a study of blood T cell repertoires in COVID-19. Study information: Samples of COVID-19 (acute and convalescent) were obtained from the United States, Italy and Spain. Nucleic acid was either cDNA or gDNA, and it came from T cells, B-cell-depleted T cells, or PBMCs.

Study processing details: Nucleated cell number was recorded as an estimate derived from reference gene primer amplification. Repertoires were generated with immunoSEQ multiplex PCR, while TCRdb's copy carries only in-frame clones and drops some. Clone size and the V and J calls come from that table; the DNA yielded D and trimming. The data hold 200,000 to 300,000 clones, with 70% to 90% observed a single time. CDR3 size: 13 residues. V lost 2 bases and J 9 bases, leaving 8 bases between the germline ends. Germline V gene data show CDR1 as SGHDN and CDR2 as FVKESK. The receptor's source is a woman between 55 and 75 years old with active or convalescent COVID-19. The chain combines TRBV14 with TRBJ1-6, with D uncertain. Sequencing input: peripheral blood. Here the CDR3 DNA reads TGTGCCAGCAGCCAACACGACACTTCACCCCTCCACTTT. Its translation is CASSQHDTSPLHF.